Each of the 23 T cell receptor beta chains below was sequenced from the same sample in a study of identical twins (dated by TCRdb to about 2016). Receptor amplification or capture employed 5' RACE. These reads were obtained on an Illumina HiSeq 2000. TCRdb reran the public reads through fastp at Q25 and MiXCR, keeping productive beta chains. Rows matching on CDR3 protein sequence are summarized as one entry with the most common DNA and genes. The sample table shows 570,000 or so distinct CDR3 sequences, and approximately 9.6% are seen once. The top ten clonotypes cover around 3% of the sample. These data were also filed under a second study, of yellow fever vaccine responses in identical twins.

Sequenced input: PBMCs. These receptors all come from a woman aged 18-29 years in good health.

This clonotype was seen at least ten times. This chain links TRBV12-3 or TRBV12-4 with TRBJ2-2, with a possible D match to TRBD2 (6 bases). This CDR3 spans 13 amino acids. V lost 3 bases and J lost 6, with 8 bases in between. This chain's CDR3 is CASSFGGPGELFF. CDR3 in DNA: TGTGCCAGCAGTTTCGGGGGTCCCGGGGAGCTGTTTTTT.

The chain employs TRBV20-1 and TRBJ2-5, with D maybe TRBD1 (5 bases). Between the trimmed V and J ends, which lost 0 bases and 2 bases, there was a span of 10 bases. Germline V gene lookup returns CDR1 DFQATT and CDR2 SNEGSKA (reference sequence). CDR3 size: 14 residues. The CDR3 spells CSAREGAIQETQYF. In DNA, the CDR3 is TGCAGTGCTAGAGAAGGGGCTATACAAGAGACCCAGTACTTC.

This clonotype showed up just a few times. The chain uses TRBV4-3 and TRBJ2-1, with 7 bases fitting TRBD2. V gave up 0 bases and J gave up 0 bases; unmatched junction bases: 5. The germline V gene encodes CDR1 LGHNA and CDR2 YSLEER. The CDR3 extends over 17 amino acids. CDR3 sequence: CASSQEASGSSYNEQFF. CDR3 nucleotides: TGCGCCAGCAGCCAAGAAGCTAGCGGAAGCTCCTACAATGAGCAGTTCTTC.

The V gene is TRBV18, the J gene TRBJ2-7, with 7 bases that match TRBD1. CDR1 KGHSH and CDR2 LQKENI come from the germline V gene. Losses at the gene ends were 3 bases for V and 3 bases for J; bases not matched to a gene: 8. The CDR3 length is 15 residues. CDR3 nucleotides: TGTGCCAGCTCACCCCCGACAGGGTCCAACTACGAGCAGTACTTC. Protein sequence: CASSPPTGSNYEQYF.

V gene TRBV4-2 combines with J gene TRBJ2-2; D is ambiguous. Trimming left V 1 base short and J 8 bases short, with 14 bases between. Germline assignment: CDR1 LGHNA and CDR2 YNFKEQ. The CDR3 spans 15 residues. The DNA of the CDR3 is TGTGCCAGCAGCCAAGGGCACTACTCTGCAGGGGAGCTGTTTTTT. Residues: CASSQGHYSAGELFF.

CDR3 DNA: TGTGCCAGCAGTCATGGGACTAGACCCCCGGCCGCGGATACGCAGTATTTT. It yields the protein CASSHGTRPPAADTQYF. This chain uses TRBV7-9 with TRBJ2-3, with 8 bases identical to TRBD2. CDR3 length: 17 residues. Germline assignment: CDR1 SEHNR and CDR2 FQNEAQ (reference sequence). Trimming took 6 bases from V and 6 from J; bases not matched to a gene: 17.

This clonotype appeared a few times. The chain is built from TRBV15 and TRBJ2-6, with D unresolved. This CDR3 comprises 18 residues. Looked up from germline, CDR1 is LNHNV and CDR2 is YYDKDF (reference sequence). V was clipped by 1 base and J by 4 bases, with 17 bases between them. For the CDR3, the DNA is TGTGCCACCAGCAGAGCCGATCCCAGGTCTCTGGGGGCCAACGTCCTGACTTTC. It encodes CATSRADPRSLGANVLTF. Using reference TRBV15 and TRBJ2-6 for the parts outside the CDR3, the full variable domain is DAMVIQNPRYQVTQFGKPVTLSCSQTLNHNVMYWYQQKSSQAPKLLFHYYDKDFNNEADTPDNFQSRRPNTSFCFLDIRSPGLGDTAMYLCATSRADPRSLGANVLTFGAGSRLTVL.

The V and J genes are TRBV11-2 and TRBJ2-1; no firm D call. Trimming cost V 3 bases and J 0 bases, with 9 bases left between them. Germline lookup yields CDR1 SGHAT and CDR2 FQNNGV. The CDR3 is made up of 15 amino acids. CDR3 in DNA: TGTGCCAGCAGCTTTCTTCGGGTCTCCTACAATGAGCAGTTCTTC. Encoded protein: CASSFLRVSYNEQFF.

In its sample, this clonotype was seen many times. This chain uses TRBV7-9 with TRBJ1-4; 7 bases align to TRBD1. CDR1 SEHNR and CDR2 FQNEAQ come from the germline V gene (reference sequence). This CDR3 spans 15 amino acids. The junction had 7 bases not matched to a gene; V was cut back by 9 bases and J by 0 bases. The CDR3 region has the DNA TGTGCCAGTCAGACAGGGAGTGCAACTAATGAAAAACTGTTTTTT. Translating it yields CASQTGSATNEKLFF.

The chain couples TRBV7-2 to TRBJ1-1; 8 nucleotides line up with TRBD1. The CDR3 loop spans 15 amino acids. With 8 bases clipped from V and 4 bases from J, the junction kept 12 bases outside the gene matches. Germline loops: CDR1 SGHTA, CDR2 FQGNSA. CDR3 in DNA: TGTGCCAGCGGGATTGGACAGGGTACGATCACTGAAGCTTTCTTT. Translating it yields CASGIGQGTITEAFF.

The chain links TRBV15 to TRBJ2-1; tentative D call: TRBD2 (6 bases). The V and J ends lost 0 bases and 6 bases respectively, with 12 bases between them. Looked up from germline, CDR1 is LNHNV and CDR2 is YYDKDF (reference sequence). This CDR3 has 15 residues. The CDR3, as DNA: TGTGCCACCAGCAGAGACCTGGGACTTTTCAATGAGCAGTTCTTC. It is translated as CATSRDLGLFNEQFF. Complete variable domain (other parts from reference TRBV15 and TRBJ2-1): DAMVIQNPRYQVTQFGKPVTLSCSQTLNHNVMYWYQQKSSQAPKLLFHYYDKDFNNEADTPDNFQSRRPNTSFCFLDIRSPGLGDTAMYLCATSRDLGLFNEQFFGPGTRLTVL.

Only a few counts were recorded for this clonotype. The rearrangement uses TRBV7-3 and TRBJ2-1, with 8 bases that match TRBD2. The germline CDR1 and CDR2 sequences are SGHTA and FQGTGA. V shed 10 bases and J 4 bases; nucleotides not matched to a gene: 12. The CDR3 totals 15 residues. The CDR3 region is CATNLEASGYNEQFF. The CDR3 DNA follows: TGTGCCACCAACTTAGAGGCTAGCGGGTACAATGAGCAGTTCTTC.

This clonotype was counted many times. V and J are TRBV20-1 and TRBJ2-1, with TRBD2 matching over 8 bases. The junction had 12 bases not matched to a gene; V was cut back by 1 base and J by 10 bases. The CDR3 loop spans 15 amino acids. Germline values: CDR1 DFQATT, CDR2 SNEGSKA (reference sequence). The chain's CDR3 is CSARAMGQRGGEQFF. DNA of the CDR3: TGCAGTGCTAGAGCAATGGGGCAACGGGGGGGCGAGCAGTTCTTC.

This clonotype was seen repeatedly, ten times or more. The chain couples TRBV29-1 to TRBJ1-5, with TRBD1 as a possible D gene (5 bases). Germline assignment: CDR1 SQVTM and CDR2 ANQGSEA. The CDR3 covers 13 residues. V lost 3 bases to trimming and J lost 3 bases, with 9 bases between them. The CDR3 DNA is TGCAGCGTTGAGGGCAGGGACAATCAGCCCCAGCATTTT. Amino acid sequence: CSVEGRDNQPQHF.

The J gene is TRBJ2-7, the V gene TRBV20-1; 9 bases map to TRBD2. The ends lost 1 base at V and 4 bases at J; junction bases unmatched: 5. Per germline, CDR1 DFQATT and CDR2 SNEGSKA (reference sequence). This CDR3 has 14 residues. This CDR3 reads CSARGLAGVYEQYF. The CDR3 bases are TGCAGTGCTAGAGGTTTAGCGGGAGTTTACGAGCAGTACTTC.

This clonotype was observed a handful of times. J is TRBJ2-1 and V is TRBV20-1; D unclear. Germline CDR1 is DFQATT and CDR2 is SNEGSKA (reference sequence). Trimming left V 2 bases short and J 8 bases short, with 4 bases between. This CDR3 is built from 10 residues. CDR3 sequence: CSARKDEQFF. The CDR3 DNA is TGCAGTGCTAGAAAGGATGAGCAGTTCTTC.

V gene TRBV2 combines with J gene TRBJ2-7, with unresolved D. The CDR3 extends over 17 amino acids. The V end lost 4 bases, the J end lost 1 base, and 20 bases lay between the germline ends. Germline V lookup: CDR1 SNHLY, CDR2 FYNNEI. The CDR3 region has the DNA TGTGCCAGCAGTGCCACTTCGGTGGCACTGGGGTCCTACGAGCAGTACTTC. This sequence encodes CASSATSVALGSYEQYF.

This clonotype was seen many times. The CDR3 protein is CSARDLGDNYNEQFF. CDR3 sequence (DNA): TGCAGTGCTAGAGATCTTGGAGACAATTACAATGAGCAGTTCTTC. The chain recombines TRBV20-1 with TRBJ2-1; D ambiguous. CDR1 is DFQATT, CDR2 SNEGSKA, per germline (reference sequence). The CDR3 covers 15 residues. Trimming took off 0 bases at V and 4 bases at J, with 13 bases between the two ends.

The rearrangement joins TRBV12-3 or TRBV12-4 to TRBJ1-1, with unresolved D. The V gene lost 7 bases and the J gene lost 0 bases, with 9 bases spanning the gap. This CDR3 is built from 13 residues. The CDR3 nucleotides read TGTGCCAGCAACCCCCGGGTGAACACTGAAGCTTTCTTT. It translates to CASNPRVNTEAFF.

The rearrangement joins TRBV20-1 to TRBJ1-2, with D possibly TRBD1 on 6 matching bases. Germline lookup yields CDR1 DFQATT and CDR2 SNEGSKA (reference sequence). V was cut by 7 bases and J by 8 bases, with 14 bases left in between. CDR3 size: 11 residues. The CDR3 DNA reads TGCAGTGTGGGGGCGCCCGGAGGCTACACCTTC. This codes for CSVGAPGGYTF.

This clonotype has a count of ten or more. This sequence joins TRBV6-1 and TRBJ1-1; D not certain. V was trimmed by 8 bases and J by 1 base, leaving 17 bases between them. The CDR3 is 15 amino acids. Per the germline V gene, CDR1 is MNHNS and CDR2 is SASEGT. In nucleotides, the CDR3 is TGTGCCAGCCGACCAGCCGGACTCCAGAACACTGAAGCTTTCTTT. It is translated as CASRPAGLQNTEAFF.

CDR3 protein: CSAIGVYSNQPQHF. The CDR3 nucleotides are TGCAGTGCAATAGGGGTATATAGCAATCAGCCCCAGCATTTT. The V and J genes are TRBV20-1 and TRBJ1-5; D possibly corresponds to TRBD1 (5 bases). Trimming cost V 6 bases and J 0 bases, with 12 bases left between them. The CDR3 covers 14 residues. Germline CDR1 and CDR2: DFQATT and SNEGSKA (reference sequence).

The CDR3 DNA follows: TGTGCCAGCAGGCAACCAGGGTGGTCAGGCGAAAAACTGTTTTTT. This encodes CASRQPGWSGEKLFF. The V call is TRBV6-1, the J call TRBJ1-4, with D possibly matching TRBD1 (5 bases). CDR1 and CDR2 from the germline V gene are MNHNS and SASEGT. The CDR3 consists of 15 residues. V was shortened by 6 bases and J by 8 bases, with 19 bases between the two germline ends.